Each of the 17 T cell receptor beta chains below was sequenced from the same sample in a study of OX40 agonist ivuxolimab in advanced cancers. The assay was immunoSEQ multiplex PCR, and TCRdb's table has in-frame clones only and misses some. The sample includes over 50,000 clones, approximately 85% of them seen just once. Sequenced here: CD4+ or CD8+ T cells sorted from blood, sampled in a trial of the OX40 agonist ivuxolimab. These receptors were taken from an adult with an advanced solid tumor such as melanoma, head and neck, liver or kidney cancer.

The chain recombines TRBV5-1 with TRBJ1-4; D gene uncertain. The CDR3 runs 16 residues. Trimming removed 2 bases from V and 3 bases from J, with 14 bases in between. CDR1 SGHRS and CDR2 YFSETQ come from the germline V gene. The CDR3 region is CASSLSGLDSNEKLFF. The CDR3 bases are TGCGCCAGCAGCTTAAGTGGATTAGATTCTAATGAAAAACTGTTTTTT.

The CDR3 reads CASSPGTGSDWANVLTF. The CDR3 DNA follows: TGTGCCAGCTCACCGGGGACAGGGAGTGATTGGGCCAACGTCCTGACTTTC. V and J are TRBV18 and TRBJ2-6; 9 nucleotides align to TRBD1. The CDR3 runs 17 residues. Losses at the gene ends were 3 bases for V and 5 bases for J; bases not matched to a gene: 8. Germline CDR1 KGHSH, CDR2 LQKENI.

This chain joins TRBV9 and TRBJ1-2; TRBD1 matches 8 bases. The CDR3 covers 16 residues. Germline V gene data show CDR1 as SGDLS and CDR2 as YYNGEE. J gave up 3 bases and V 0 bases, and 7 bases lay outside the gene matches. CDR3 in DNA: TGTGCCAGCAGCGTAGCCACAGGGGGTGTGGACTATGGCTACACCTTC. Protein product: CASSVATGGVDYGYTF.

The gene calls are TRBV27 and TRBJ1-2, with 8 bases that match TRBD1. Germline trimming cut 4 bases from V and 8 bases from J; bases unmatched to any gene: 9. This CDR3 comprises 14 residues. The germline gives CDR1 MNHEY, CDR2 SMNVEV (reference sequence). The CDR3 DNA is TGTGCCAGCAGTTACCATGGACAGGGTGGCGGCTACACCTTC. It specifies CASSYHGQGGGYTF.

This chain uses TRBV6-6 with TRBJ1-4; D remains ambiguous. Germline V gene data show CDR1 as MNHNY and CDR2 as SVGAGI (reference sequence). Trimming cost V 5 bases and J 0 bases, with 10 bases left between them. The CDR3 runs to 15 residues. The CDR3 bases are TGTGCCAGCAGTAGTATCCGTCCAACTAATGAAAAACTGTTTTTT. Translating gives CASSSIRPTNEKLFF.

The chain couples TRBV5-8 to TRBJ1-1, with 7 bases lining up with TRBD1. Germline V lookup: CDR1 SGHTS, CDR2 YDEGEE. With 2 bases clipped from V and 5 bases from J, the junction kept 6 bases outside the gene matches. The length of the CDR3 is 14 residues. CDR3 protein: CASSFQGGWTEAFF. The CDR3, as DNA: TGTGCCAGCAGCTTCCAGGGGGGTTGGACTGAAGCTTTCTTT.

The V and J genes are TRBV6-5 and TRBJ1-1; D is undetermined. The germline V and J ends were trimmed by 4 bases and 4 bases, with 7 bases remaining between them. The germline CDR1 and CDR2 sequences are MNHEY and SVGAGI. The length of the CDR3 is 12 residues. The CDR3 coding sequence is TGTGCCAGCAGTTCTGCGAGCACTGAAGCTTTCTTT. The encoded protein is CASSSASTEAFF.

The CDR3: CASSLWEGADGYTF. For the CDR3, the DNA is TGTGCCAGCAGCTTATGGGAGGGGGCGGATGGCTACACCTTC. The chain has TRBV5-5 and TRBJ1-2, with TRBD1 identical over 7 bases. The CDR3 runs to 14 residues. With 2 bases clipped from V and 6 bases from J, the junction kept 7 bases outside the gene matches. The germline V gene has CDR1 SGHKS and CDR2 YYEKEE (reference sequence).

The chain combines TRBV18 with TRBJ1-5; D is ambiguous. There are 16 residues in the CDR3. Trimming removed 0 bases from V and 0 bases from J, with 9 bases in between. Germline lookup yields CDR1 KGHSH and CDR2 LQKENI. Here the CDR3 reads CASSPPNSNSNQPQHF. CDR3 DNA sequence: TGTGCCAGCTCACCACCGAACAGCAATAGCAATCAGCCCCAGCATTTT.

This chain uses TRBV27 with TRBJ1-1; D possibly corresponds to TRBD1 (6 bases). The CDR3 contains 13 residues. Trimming shortened V by 4 bases and J by 4 bases, and 10 bases separated the two germline ends. Per germline, CDR1 MNHEY and CDR2 SMNVEV (reference sequence). The CDR3 region is CASSSQGRTEAFF. CDR3 in DNA: TGTGCCAGCAGTTCTCAGGGGCGCACTGAAGCTTTCTTT.

The V gene is TRBV28, the J gene TRBJ1-2, with D possibly matching TRBD1 (6 bases). CDR1 is MDHEN, CDR2 SYDVKM, per germline. This CDR3 has 13 residues. V was pared by 5 bases and J by 5 bases, with 12 bases between. Written as DNA, the CDR3 is TGTGCCAGCAGTGTCGGACAGCAATATGGCTACACCTTC. This codes for CASSVGQQYGYTF.

The J gene is TRBJ1-5, the V gene TRBV18, with unresolved D. Trimming stripped 5 bases from V and 2 bases from J, with 10 bases between. CDR1 and CDR2 (germline): KGHSH, LQKENI. The CDR3 has 14 amino acids. CDR3: CASSSNRGNQPQHF. For the CDR3, the DNA is TGTGCCAGCTCAAGTAATCGGGGCAATCAGCCCCAGCATTTT. Variable domain in full (rest from reference TRBV18 and TRBJ1-5): NAGVMQNPRHLVRRRGQEARLRCSPMKGHSHVYWYRQLPEEGLKFMVYLQKENIIDESGMPKERFSAEFPKEGPSILRIQQVVRGDSAAYFCASSSNRGNQPQHFGDGTRLSIL.

This clone was observed a single time. The V gene is TRBV29-1, the J gene TRBJ2-7, with 7 bases aligning to TRBD2. Trimming took 7 bases from V and 4 from J; bases not matched to a gene: 10. The CDR3 runs 13 residues. Germline assignment: CDR1 SQVTM and CDR2 ANQGSEA. CDR3 sequence (DNA): TGCAGCGGGGTTTCGGGGGGAACATACGAGCAGTACTTC. This gives the protein CSGVSGGTYEQYF.

This clone was detected once. The gene calls are TRBV7-2 and TRBJ1-1; 8 bases match TRBD1. Germline V gives CDR1 SGHTA, CDR2 FQGNSA. The V and J ends lost 2 bases and 1 base, in that order; junction bases with no gene match: 6. The CDR3 is made up of 16 amino acids. The CDR3 DNA is TGTGCCAGCAGCTTACGTTTTGGACAGGGGAACACTGAAGCTTTCTTT. Translated, it gives CASSLRFGQGNTEAFF. Full variable domain (rest looked up from reference TRBV7-2 and TRBJ1-1): GAGVSQSPSNKVTEKGKDVELRCDPISGHTALYWYRQSLGQGLEFLIYFQGNSAPDKSGLPSDRFSAERTGGSVSTLTIQRTQQEDSAVYLCASSLRFGQGNTEAFFGQGTRLTVV.

CDR3 DNA: TGTGCCAGCAGCTTAAGACACCAAAACACCATATATTTT. Amino acid sequence: CASSLRHQNTIYF. The chain employs TRBV7-2 and TRBJ1-3, with no clear D. Per the germline V gene, CDR1 is SGHTA and CDR2 is FQGNSA. This CDR3 is 13 amino acids long. V was clipped by 2 bases and J by 6 bases, with 8 bases between them.

The chain links TRBV7-2 to TRBJ1-1; weak D call: TRBD1 (5 bases). The germline V and J ends were trimmed by 2 bases and 0 bases, with 13 bases remaining between them. Germline CDR1 and CDR2: SGHTA and FQGNSA. The CDR3 totals 16 residues. CDR3 in amino acids: CASSLMGGTLNTEAFF. The CDR3 region has the DNA TGTGCCAGCAGCTTAATGGGGGGGACCTTGAACACTGAAGCTTTCTTT.

The CDR3 region has the DNA TGCGCCATCGAAAATGTCGGACGTCGGACAGGGGGCGCTTACAGCAATCAGCCCCAGCATTTT. Translated, it gives CAIENVGRRTGGAYSNQPQHF. V gene TRBV23-1 combines with J gene TRBJ1-5, with 11 positions matching TRBD1. TRBV23-1 is sorted into the ORF group, with uncertain function. The CDR3 length is 21 residues. J was trimmed by 1 base and V by 10 bases; bases with no gene match: 24.